These T cell receptor beta chains were read from a single sample in a study of post-analysis software for immune sequencing data. Each CDR3 protein is one row after TCRdb ran MiXCR on the PCR reads. The table records over 300,000 distinct CDR3 sequences, less than 35% of them present only once. The specimen was blood. These receptors were obtained from a girl aged 5-17 years with multiple sclerosis. Each CDR3 is given with its conserved first and last residue. D genes are given only for firm matches. Some rows have no size entry. The others give once, few or many, or a class for an expanded clone.

j_call clone_size d_call v_call cdr3_nt cdr3_aa
TRBJ1-2 - - TRBV3-1 TGTGCCAGCAGCCAAGTCGGGAAAGGCTACACCTTC CASSQVGKGYTF
TRBJ2-5 few - TRBV5-1 TGCGCCAGCAGCTTGGGAAGTAGCGGAGAGACCCAGTACTTC CASSLGSSGETQYF
TRBJ1-6 few - TRBV7-8 TGTGCCAGCAGCTTAGGAACGACTTCACCCCTCCACTTT CASSLGTTSPLHF
TRBJ1-1 - - TRBV20-1 TGCAGTGCTAGAGATGCGATGAACACTGAAGCTTTCTTT CSARDAMNTEAFF
TRBJ2-7 few - TRBV6-6 TGTGCCAGCAGCCCTGACTGGCAATACGAGCAGTACTTC CASSPDWQYEQYF
TRBJ2-5 - TRBD2 TRBV5-1 TGCGCCAGCAGCACGGGACTAGGGGCGGAAGAGACCCAGTACTTC CASSTGLGAEETQYF
TRBJ2-7 - TRBD2 TRBV4-1 TGCGCCAGCAGCCCAGCGACTAGCGGGGCCACCTACGGGCAGTACTTC CASSPATSGATYGQYF
TRBJ1-1 - - TRBV5-5 TGTGCCAGCAGCCCATCCAGGGGTCTGAACACTGAAGCTTTCTTT CASSPSRGLNTEAFF
TRBJ1-2 once TRBD1 TRBV27 TGTGCCTCCCGACACCAGGACAGGGGGCACTATGGCTACACCTTC CASRHQDRGHYGYTF
TRBJ1-2 few - TRBV7-2 TGTGCCAGCGCAGGGGAAGGGGACTATGGCTACACCTTC CASAGEGDYGYTF
TRBJ1-1 - - TRBV27 TGTGCCAGCAGCCCGACTATAGCGGGTGAAGCTTTCTTT CASSPTIAGEAFF
TRBJ2-1 - - TRBV3-1 TGTGCCAGCAGCCAAGATTTTGGGGCCTACAATGAGCAGTTCTTC CASSQDFGAYNEQFF
TRBJ2-5 - - TRBV4-2 TGTGCCAGCAGGAAACAGGGCCAAGAGACCCAGTACTTC CASRKQGQETQYF
TRBJ2-7 few - TRBV6-1 TGTGCCAGCAGGAGGGAGGGGACAATCTACGAGCAGTACTTC CASRREGTIYEQYF
TRBJ2-3 many - TRBV6-1 TGTGCCAGCAGCCGGAGATTGGAACTGACGCAGTATTTT CASSRRLELTQYF
TRBJ2-6 - - TRBV4-3 TGCGCCAGCAGCTCGGTAGACGGGGCTGGGGCCAACGTCCTGACTTTC CASSSVDGAGANVLTF
TRBJ1-2 - - TRBV7-2 TGTGCCAGCGGCGAGCAGGTCGGTCGCTATGGCTACACCTTC CASGEQVGRYGYTF
TRBJ2-3 - TRBD1 TRBV20-1 TGCAGCCTCCTAAATTGGACAGGGCGCACAGATACGCAGTATTTT CSLLNWTGRTDTQYF
TRBJ2-3 - TRBD2 TRBV4-2 TGTGCCAGCAGCCGAACTCCAGCGACTAGCGGGGGAGACACAGATACGCAGTATTTT CASSRTPATSGGDTDTQYF
TRBJ2-1 - - TRBV10-3 TGTGCCATCAGTGAGTCGAACGCGGGGAAGCAGTTCTTC CAISESNAGKQFF
TRBJ2-3 - - TRBV20-1 TGCAGTGCCCCGGCAGCGGGCGAAGATACGCAGTATTTT CSAPAAGEDTQYF
TRBJ2-3 - - TRBV7-9 TGTGCCAGCAGCTTAGCGCAGACCCCCACCCAGTATTTT CASSLAQTPTQYF
TRBJ2-7 - - TRBV5-6 TGTGCCAGCAGGTATGGGACCTTGGCCGAGCAGTACTTC CASRYGTLAEQYF
TRBJ2-3 - TRBD1 TRBV20-1 TGCAGTGCTAGGGCCACCGGGACAGGGCCTCTGAGGATCGCAGATACGCAGTATTTT CSARATGTGPLRIADTQYF
TRBJ1-1 - - TRBV20-1 TGCAGTGCTAGGGGACGAGGACCGAACACTGAAGCTTTCTTT CSARGRGPNTEAFF
TRBJ1-1 - TRBD1 TRBV10-3 TGTGCCATCAGTGGACAGGGTGAATGGAACACTGAAGCTTTCTTT CAISGQGEWNTEAFF
TRBJ1-2 - TRBD1 TRBV28 TGTGCCAGCAGGAGGACAGGGGACTATGGCTACACCTTC CASRRTGDYGYTF
TRBJ2-6 many TRBD1 TRBV6-5 TGTGCCAGCAGTCCACAGGGGTCTGGGGCCAACGTCCTGACTTTC CASSPQGSGANVLTF
TRBJ2-3 few - TRBV7-3 TGTGCCAGCAGCTTATTTGTAGGGGATACGCAGTATTTT CASSLFVGDTQYF
TRBJ1-2 few - TRBV10-3 TGTGCCATCAGCCGCTGGGACGCCTTTGGGTACACCTTC CAISRWDAFGYTF
TRBJ1-1 - - TRBV6-6 TGTGCCAGCAGTTACGGTGTAGGGGGGGACACTGAAGCTTTCTTT CASSYGVGGDTEAFF
TRBJ2-7 few TRBD2 TRBV20-1 TGCAGTGCTAGAGGCGGGACTAGCTACGAGCAGTACTTC CSARGGTSYEQYF
TRBJ1-2 - - TRBV27 TGTGCCAGCAGTTACACCGGGACATGGGGACATTATGGCTACACCTTC CASSYTGTWGHYGYTF
TRBJ1-2 few - TRBV20-1 TGCAGTGCTAGCTCCAGGGGAGGCTACACCTTC CSASSRGGYTF
TRBJ1-6 many - TRBV4-3 TGCGCCAGCAGCCAAGCTTCAGGGTATTCACCCCTCCACTTT CASSQASGYSPLHF
TRBJ2-1 many TRBD1 TRBV4-2 TGCGCCAGCAGCCAAGACAGGGGGCCCTACAATGAGCAGTTCTTC CASSQDRGPYNEQFF
TRBJ2-7 - - TRBV28 TGTGCCAGCATCCCGGGACACGCGTCCTACGAGCAGTACTTC CASIPGHASYEQYF
TRBJ1-5 - - TRBV18 TGTGCCAGCTCACCATCACAGGGTTACAATCAGCCCCAGCATTTT CASSPSQGYNQPQHF
TRBJ2-7 few TRBD1 TRBV18 TGTGCCAGCTCACCATTTAACAGGGGCTACGAGCAGTACTTC CASSPFNRGYEQYF
TRBJ2-5 few - TRBV29-1 TGCAGCGTTGAACGGGGGCCGGGCGAGACCCAGTACTTC CSVERGPGETQYF
TRBJ2-3 few - TRBV4-1 TGCGCCAGCAGCCAAGTGGGACCGCTAAGCACAGATACGCAGTATTTT CASSQVGPLSTDTQYF
TRBJ1-2 - - TRBV6-6 TGTGCCAGCAGTTTCTCACAGGGAAACTATGGCTACACCTTC CASSFSQGNYGYTF
TRBJ2-7 few - TRBV27 TGTGCCAGCAGTCCGGGGGTAACCTACGAGCAGTACTTC CASSPGVTYEQYF
TRBJ2-1 few TRBD1 TRBV11-3 TGTGCCAGCAGCTCCGGGACAGGGAAATACAATGAGCAGTTCTTC CASSSGTGKYNEQFF
TRBJ2-3 medium-sized - TRBV29-1 TGCAGCGCCCGCAGGGCAGACCCCACAGATACGCAGTATTTT CSARRADPTDTQYF
TRBJ1-1 few TRBD1 TRBV3-1 TGTGCCAGCAGCCAAGGCCATACAGGGGTTATGAACACTGAAGCTTTCTTT CASSQGHTGVMNTEAFF
TRBJ1-6 - - TRBV4-2 TGTGCCAGCAGTCAAGCTGGGACGGATAATTCACCCCTCCACTTT CASSQAGTDNSPLHF
TRBJ2-7 - - TRBV4-1 TGCGCCAGCAGCCATGAACCCGGGTCGGGATTTTACGAGCAGTACTTC CASSHEPGSGFYEQYF
TRBJ2-7 few - TRBV7-2 TGTGCCAGCAGCTTAGAGGTGGGCGAGCAGTACTTC CASSLEVGEQYF
TRBJ1-2 few - TRBV28 TGTGCCAGCAACATTCAAGACGCGCGTGGCTACACCTTC CASNIQDARGYTF
TRBJ1-1 few - TRBV20-1 TGCAGTGTTCCCGGGACGGACACTGAAGCTTTCTTT CSVPGTDTEAFF
TRBJ2-7 few - TRBV5-1 TGCGCCAGCAGCCCAGAGATCCACGGGTACGAGCAGTACTTC CASSPEIHGYEQYF
TRBJ1-1 once TRBD1 TRBV6-2/TRBV6-3 TGTGCCAGCAGTCGGGGACAGATCGCTGAGGCTTTCTTT CASSRGQIAEAFF
TRBJ1-2 few - TRBV7-9 TGTGCCCTCGAGGAGGGGGATGGCTACACCTTC CALEEGDGYTF